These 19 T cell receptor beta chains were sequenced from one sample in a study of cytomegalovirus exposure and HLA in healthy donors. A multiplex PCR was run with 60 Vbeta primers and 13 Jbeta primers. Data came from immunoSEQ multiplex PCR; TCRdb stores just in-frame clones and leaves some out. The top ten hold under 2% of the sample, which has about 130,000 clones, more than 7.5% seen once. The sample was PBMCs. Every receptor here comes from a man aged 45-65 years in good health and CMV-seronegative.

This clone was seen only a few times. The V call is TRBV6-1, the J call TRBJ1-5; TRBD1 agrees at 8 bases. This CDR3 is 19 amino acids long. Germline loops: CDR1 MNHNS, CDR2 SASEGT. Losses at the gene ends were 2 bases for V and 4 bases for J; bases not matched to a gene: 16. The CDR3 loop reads CASSERTPAGGATNQPQHF. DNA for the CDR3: TGTGCCAGCAGTGAACGAACCCCGGCAGGGGGCGCGACTAATCAGCCCCAGCATTTT.

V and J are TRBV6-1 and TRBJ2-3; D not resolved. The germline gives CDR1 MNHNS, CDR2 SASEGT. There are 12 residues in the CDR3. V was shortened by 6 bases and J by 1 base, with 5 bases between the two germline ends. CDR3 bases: TGTGCCAGCAGCGCGGGCACAGATACGCAGTATTTT. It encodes CASSAGTDTQYF.

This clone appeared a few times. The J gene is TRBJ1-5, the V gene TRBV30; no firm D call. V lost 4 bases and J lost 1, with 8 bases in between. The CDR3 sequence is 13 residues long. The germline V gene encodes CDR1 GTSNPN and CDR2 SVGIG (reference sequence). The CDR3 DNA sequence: TGTGCCTGGACCCGAGGAAGCAATCAGCCCCAGCATTTT. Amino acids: CAWTRGSNQPQHF.

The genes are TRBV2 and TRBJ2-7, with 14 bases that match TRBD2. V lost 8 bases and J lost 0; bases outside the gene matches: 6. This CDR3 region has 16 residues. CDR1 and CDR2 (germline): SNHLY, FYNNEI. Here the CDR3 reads CASSLGLAGASYEQYF. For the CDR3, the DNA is TGTGCCAGCTCACTGGGACTAGCGGGGGCCTCCTACGAGCAGTACTTC.

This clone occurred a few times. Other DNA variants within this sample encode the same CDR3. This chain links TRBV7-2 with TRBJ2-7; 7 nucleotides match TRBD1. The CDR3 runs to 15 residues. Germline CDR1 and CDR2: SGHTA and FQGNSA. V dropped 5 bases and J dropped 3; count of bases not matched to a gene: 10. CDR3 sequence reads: CASSQRGQGFYEQYF. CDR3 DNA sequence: TGTGCCAGCAGCCAAAGGGGGCAGGGATTCTACGAGCAGTACTTC. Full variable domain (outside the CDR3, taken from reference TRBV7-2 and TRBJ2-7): GAGVSQSPSNKVTEKGKDVELRCDPISGHTALYWYRQSLGQGLEFLIYFQGNSAPDKSGLPSDRFSAERTGGSVSTLTIQRTQQEDSAVYLCASSQRGQGFYEQYFGPGTRLTVT.

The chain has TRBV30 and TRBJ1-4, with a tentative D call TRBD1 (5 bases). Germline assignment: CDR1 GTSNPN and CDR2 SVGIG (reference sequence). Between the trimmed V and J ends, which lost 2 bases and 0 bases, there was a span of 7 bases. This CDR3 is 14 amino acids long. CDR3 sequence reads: CAWSKQATNEKLFF. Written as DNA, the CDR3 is TGTGCCTGGAGTAAACAGGCAACTAATGAAAAACTGTTTTTT. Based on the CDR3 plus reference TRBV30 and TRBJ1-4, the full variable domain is SQTIHQWPATLVQPVGSPLSLECTVEGTSNPNLYWYRQAAGRGLQLLFYSVGIGQISSEVPQNLSASRPQDRQFILSSKKLLLSDSGFYLCAWSKQATNEKLFFGSGTQLSVL.

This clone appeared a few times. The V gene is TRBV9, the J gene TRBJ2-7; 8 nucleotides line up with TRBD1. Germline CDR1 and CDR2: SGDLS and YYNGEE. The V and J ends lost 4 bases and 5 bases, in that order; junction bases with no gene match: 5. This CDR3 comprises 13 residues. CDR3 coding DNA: TGTGCCAGCAGCATTGGACAGGGCGACGAGCAGTACTTC. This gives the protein CASSIGQGDEQYF.

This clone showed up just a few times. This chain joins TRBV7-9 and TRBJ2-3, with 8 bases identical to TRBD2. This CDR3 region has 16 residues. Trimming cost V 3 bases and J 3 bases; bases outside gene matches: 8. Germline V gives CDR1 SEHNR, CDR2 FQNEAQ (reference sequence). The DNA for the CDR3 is TGTGCCAGCAGCTTCTCAGCGGGAGTTAGGACAGATACGCAGTATTTT. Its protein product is CASSFSAGVRTDTQYF.

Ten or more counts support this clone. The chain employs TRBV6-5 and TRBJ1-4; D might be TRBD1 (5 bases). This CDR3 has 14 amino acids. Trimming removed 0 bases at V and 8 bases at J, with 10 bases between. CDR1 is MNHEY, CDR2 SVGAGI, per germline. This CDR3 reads CASSYSGGGEKLFF. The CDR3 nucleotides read TGTGCCAGCAGTTACTCGGGGGGTGGGGAAAAACTGTTTTTT.

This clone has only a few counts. The CDR3 DNA reads as TGTGCCAGCAGTTACCAGCGGGGGAATGGCAATGAGCAGTTCTTC. Translating gives CASSYQRGNGNEQFF. The chain combines TRBV6-5 with TRBJ2-1; TRBD2 matches at 8 bases. This CDR3 has 15 residues. The germline CDR1 and CDR2 sequences are MNHEY and SVGAGI. V was pared by 2 bases and J by 6 bases, with 6 bases of the junction left unmatched.

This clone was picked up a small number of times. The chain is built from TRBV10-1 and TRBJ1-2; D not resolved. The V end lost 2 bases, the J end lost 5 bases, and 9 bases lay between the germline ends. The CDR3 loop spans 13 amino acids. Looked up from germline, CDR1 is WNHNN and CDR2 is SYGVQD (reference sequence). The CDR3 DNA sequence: TGCGCCAGCAGTGAGGAACGGTGGTATGGCTACACCTTC. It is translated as CASSEERWYGYTF.

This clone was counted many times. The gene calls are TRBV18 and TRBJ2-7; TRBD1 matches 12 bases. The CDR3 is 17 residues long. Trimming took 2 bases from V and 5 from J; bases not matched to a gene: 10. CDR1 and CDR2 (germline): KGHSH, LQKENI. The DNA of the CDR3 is TGTGCCAGCTCACCATCCCCCCCCGGGACAGGGGGCGACGAGCAGTACTTC. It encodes CASSPSPPGTGGDEQYF. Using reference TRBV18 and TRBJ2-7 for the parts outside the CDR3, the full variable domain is NAGVMQNPRHLVRRRGQEARLRCSPMKGHSHVYWYRQLPEEGLKFMVYLQKENIIDESGMPKERFSAEFPKEGPSILRIQQVVRGDSAAYFCASSPSPPGTGGDEQYFGPGTRLTVT.

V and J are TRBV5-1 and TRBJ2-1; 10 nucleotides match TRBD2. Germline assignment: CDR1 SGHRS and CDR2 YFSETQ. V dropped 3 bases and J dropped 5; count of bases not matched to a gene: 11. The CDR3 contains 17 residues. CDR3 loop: CASSWTIRTSGHNEQFF. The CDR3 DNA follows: TGCGCCAGCAGCTGGACGATAAGGACTAGCGGACACAATGAGCAGTTCTTC.

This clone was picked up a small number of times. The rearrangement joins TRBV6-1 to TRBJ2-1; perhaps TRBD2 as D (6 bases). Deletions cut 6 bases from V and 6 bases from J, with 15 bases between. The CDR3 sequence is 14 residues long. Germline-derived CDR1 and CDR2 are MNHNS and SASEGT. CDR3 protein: CASSGLSGANEQFF. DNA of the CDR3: TGTGCCAGCAGCGGACTATCGGGAGCCAATGAGCAGTTCTTC.

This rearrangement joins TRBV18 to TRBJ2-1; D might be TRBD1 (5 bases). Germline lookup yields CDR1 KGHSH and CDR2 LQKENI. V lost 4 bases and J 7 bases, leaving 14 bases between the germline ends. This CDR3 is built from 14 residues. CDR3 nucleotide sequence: TGTGCCAGCTCACAAGTGGGGCTGGGAAATGAGCAGTTCTTC. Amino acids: CASSQVGLGNEQFF.

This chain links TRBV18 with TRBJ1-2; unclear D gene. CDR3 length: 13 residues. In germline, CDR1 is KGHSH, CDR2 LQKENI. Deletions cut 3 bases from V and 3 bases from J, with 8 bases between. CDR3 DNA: TGTGCCAGCTCACCCGAGAGTGACTATGGCTACACCTTC. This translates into CASSPESDYGYTF.

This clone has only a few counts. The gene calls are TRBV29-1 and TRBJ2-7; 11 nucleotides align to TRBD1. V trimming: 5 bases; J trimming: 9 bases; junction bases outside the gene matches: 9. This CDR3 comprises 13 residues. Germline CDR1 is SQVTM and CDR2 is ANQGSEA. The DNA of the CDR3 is TGCAGCGTTCCCGGGACAGGGGGATTTCGGCAGTACTTC. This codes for CSVPGTGGFRQYF.

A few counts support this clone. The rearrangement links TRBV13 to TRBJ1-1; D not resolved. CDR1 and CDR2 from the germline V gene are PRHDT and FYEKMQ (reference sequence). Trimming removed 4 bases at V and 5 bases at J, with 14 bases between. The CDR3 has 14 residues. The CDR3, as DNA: TGTGCCAGCAGCTCTGCAAGCGAATGGACTGAAGCTTTCTTT. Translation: CASSSASEWTEAFF.

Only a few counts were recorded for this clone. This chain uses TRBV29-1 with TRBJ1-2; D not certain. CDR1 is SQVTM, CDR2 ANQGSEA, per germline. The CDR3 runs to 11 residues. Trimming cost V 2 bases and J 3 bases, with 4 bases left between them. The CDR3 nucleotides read TGCAGCGTTGAATCCGACTATGGCTACACCTTC. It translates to CSVESDYGYTF.